The source of this T cell receptor (beta chain) is a study of CD8 T cells in Susac syndrome. Controls were age- and sex-matched healthy donors. CD8+ and CD4+ T cells were negatively isolated; TEMRA cells were FACS-enriched. J gave up 6 bases and V 6 bases, and 11 bases lay outside the gene matches. There are 13 residues in the CDR3. Per germline, CDR1 DFQATT and CDR2 SNEGSKA (reference sequence). Details on this clonotype: Its antigen is not identified.

Reverse transcription of roughly 0.5 to 1 ug RNA used random hexamers. The amplification used immunoSEQ multiplex PCR on TCR beta CDR3; it spanned 54 Vbeta and 13 Jbeta. In TCRdb, the immunoSEQ multiplex PCR reads were re-called with MiXCR into one record per CDR3 protein. The sample has 70,000 to 100,000 distinct CDR3 sequences; over 85% are singletons. Study conclusions and caveats: The authors acknowledged that their TCR sequencing and HLA analysis involved a relatively small number of individuals.

The chain joins TRBV20-1 to TRBJ2-7, with 7 bases matching TRBD1. Material for sequencing was CD8+ T cells from PBMCs. The TCR originated in a human donor in good health. The CDR3 DNA reads TGCAGTGCAACTCCTGAAGGGGGCCGCGAGCAGTACTTC. This translates into CSATPEGGREQYF.